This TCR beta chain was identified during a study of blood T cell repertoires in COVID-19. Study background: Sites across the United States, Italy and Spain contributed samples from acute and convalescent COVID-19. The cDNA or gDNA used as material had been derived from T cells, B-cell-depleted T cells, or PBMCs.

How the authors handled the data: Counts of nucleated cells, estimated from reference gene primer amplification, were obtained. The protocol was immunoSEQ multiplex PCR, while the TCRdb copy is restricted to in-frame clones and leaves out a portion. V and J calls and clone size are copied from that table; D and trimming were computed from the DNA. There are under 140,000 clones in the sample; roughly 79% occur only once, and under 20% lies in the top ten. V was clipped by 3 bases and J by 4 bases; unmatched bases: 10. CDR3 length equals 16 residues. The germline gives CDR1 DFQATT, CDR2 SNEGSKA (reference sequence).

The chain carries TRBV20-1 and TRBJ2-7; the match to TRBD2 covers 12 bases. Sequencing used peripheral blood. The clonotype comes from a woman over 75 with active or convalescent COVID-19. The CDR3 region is CSASSLAGGPGYEQYF. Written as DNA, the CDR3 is TGCAGTGCTAGTTCCCTAGCGGGAGGGCCGGGGTACGAGCAGTACTTC.